This T cell receptor (beta chain) was sequenced in a study of blood T cell repertoires in COVID-19. Study context: Spain, Italy and the United States supplied samples that represented acute and convalescent COVID-19. PBMCs, B-cell-depleted T cells, or T cells were the source of the cDNA or gDNA that made up the material.

Authors' methods: Scientists estimated how many nucleated cells there were by amplifying reference gene primers. Measured with immunoSEQ multiplex PCR; TCRdb has only the in-frame clones, and not every one. The V and J calls and the clone size are those of that table, but D and trimming were determined from the DNA. The repertoire consists of some 50,000 clones, with about 82% occurring once and the leading ten covering roughly 14%. Losses at the gene ends were 9 bases for V and 3 bases for J; bases not matched to a gene: 14. Germline V lookup: CDR1 LNHDA, CDR2 SQIVND (reference sequence). The CDR3 is made up of 18 amino acids.

The chain uses TRBV19 and TRBJ2-7; 16 nucleotides agree with TRBD2. The sample was peripheral blood. This clonotype originated in a human donor in a cohort sampled during active COVID-19. Written as DNA, the CDR3 is TGTGCCAGGGGAGCCGGGACTAGCGGGAGGGCCCAAAACTACGAGCAGTACTTC. Its protein is CARGAGTSGRAQNYEQYF.